This T cell receptor (beta chain) was found in a study of blood T cell repertoires in COVID-19 (dated by TCRdb to the early 2020s). General notes on the study: Collaborator samples came from the United States, Italy and Spain and covered acute and convalescent phases of COVID-19. The material from the prospective study consisted of cDNA or gDNA derived from T cells, B-cell-depleted T cells, or PBMCs. Subjects who had been exposed to COVID-19, were actively infected with it, or had recovered from it provided the deeply sampled blood TCRbeta repertoires that made up the dataset. The repertoires were made available in a free public database intended to serve as a resource for research on the immune response to SARS-CoV-2. Samples were obtained from the ongoing ImmuneRACE study (first 160 participants) and from 1,254 subjects provided by 6 global collaborators. Sample metadata almost always included a de-identified subject ID, COVID-19 status, age in years and sex. Where available, HLA class I and class II types were taken from metadata supplied by the sample provider and were not determined by assay-based typing.

Unmatched junction bases come to 4, with V trimmed by 1 base and J by 3 bases. CDR1 and CDR2 are read off the germline V gene (reference sequence) as SEHNR and FQNEAQ. Counted from cysteine to phenylalanine, this CDR3 has 15 amino acids. The DNA shown is the 45-base CDR3, in frame from base 1. Study-wide conclusions, independent of this receptor: The amount of clinical and demographic metadata varied by source and participant and was provided uncurated.

On this clone itself: Which antigen it targets is not known. Base qualities are not at hand, and no much larger clone is one base apart.

The immunoSEQ Assay, a bias-controlled multiplex PCR, was used to amplify TCRbeta CDR3 regions from genomic DNA. In the source study's methods: Within the assay, amplification of reference gene primers was used to estimate how many nucleated cells each sample contained. Sequence reads were collapsed and filtered to measure the absolute abundance of every unique TCRbeta CDR3 rearrangement. For each sample, productive Simpson clonality was calculated as the square root of Simpson's diversity index over productive rearrangements. TCRdb took over this immuneACCESS table, retaining in-frame rearrangements with V and J assigned. Such tables are incomplete; in checked studies, under half of the missing clones stem from an unresolved V gene, and the remainder is unexplained. V and J calls and clone size are as listed in that table; D and trimming were resolved from the DNA. The sample table contains some 50,000 clones; only one count was recorded for roughly four fifths of them. The top ten clones comprise 7.3% of the sample.

Whole blood was collected in K2EDTA tubes by collaborating institutions according to the institutions' own protocols. For TCRbeta analysis, collaborators shipped samples as frozen whole blood, isolated PBMCs, or DNA extracted from either of those sample types. This TCR derives from a man between 40 and 49 years old with acute or convalescent COVID-19. The chain links TRBV7-9 with TRBJ2-5, and TRBD1 matches 8 of the central bases. Sequencing was done on a sample of peripheral blood. The CDR3 region: CASSLGGTGKETQYF. The bases read TGTGCCAGCAGCTTAGGCGGGACAGGCAAAGAGACCCAGTACTTC.